Below, 29 T cell receptor beta chains from the same sample are listed, as sequenced in a study of regulatory T cells in long-lasting Graves disease. The time point was: persistent/refractory GD, antithyroid drugs over 5 years with positive TRAb. The TCR library was made from RNA that had been extracted from PBMCs in TRIzol. Arm-PCR of CDR3 regions and iRepertoire HTBI primers were the basis on which TCR beta libraries were built. TCRdb fed the multiplex PCR reads into MiXCR, producing one record per CDR3 protein. Of approximately 400,000 distinct CDR3 sequences in the sample, 23% were seen once. The starting material was peripheral blood mononuclear cells (PBMCs), obtained when the disease was refractory, from a patient treated with antithyroid drugs. These receptors originate from a female donor with Graves disease.

The sample holds many counts of this clonotype. The chain is built from TRBV28 and TRBJ2-2; D is unclear. This CDR3 contains 13 residues. V was pared by 3 bases and J by 3 bases, with 5 bases between. Germline V gene lookup returns CDR1 MDHEN and CDR2 SYDVKM. The CDR3 protein is CASSLFHTGELFF. The CDR3 DNA reads TGTGCCAGCAGTTTGTTTCACACCGGGGAGCTGTTTTTT.

The chain couples TRBV7-9 to TRBJ2-3, with no clear D. The CDR3 spans 14 residues. Germline CDR1 SEHNR, CDR2 FQNEAQ (reference sequence). Trimming removed 2 bases at V and 1 base at J, with 7 bases between. This CDR3 is CASSLSIGTDTQYF. The DNA for the CDR3 is TGTGCCAGCAGCTTAAGCATTGGCACAGATACGCAGTATTTT.

The chain has TRBV19 and TRBJ1-1, with TRBD1 matching over 10 bases. Trimming at V came to 5 bases and at J to 3 bases, leaving 6 bases not matched to a gene. The CDR3 is made up of 15 amino acids. Germline assignment: CDR1 LNHDA and CDR2 SQIVND (reference sequence). CDR3 sequence: CASSLTGGGDTEAFF. The CDR3 DNA follows: TGTGCCAGTAGTTTGACAGGGGGCGGGGACACTGAAGCTTTCTTT.

The chain carries TRBV13 and TRBJ2-7; D remains unclear. The V gene's germline CDR1 is PRHDT and CDR2 FYEKMQ (reference sequence). CDR3 length: 14 amino acids. Trimming cost V 5 bases and J 3 bases, with 14 bases left between them. CDR3 bases: TGTGCCAGCAGCGCACCTGAGTTCCGCTACGAGCAGTACTTC. This sequence encodes CASSAPEFRYEQYF.

The chain carries TRBV5-5 and TRBJ2-7, with 8 bases matching TRBD1. After removal of 0 bases from V and 3 bases from J, the junction contained 5 bases not matched to a gene. The length of the CDR3 is 15 residues. Germline V gives CDR1 SGHKS, CDR2 YYEKEE (reference sequence). The CDR3 sequence is CASSLETGARYEQYF. The CDR3 DNA follows: TGTGCCAGCAGCTTGGAGACAGGGGCCCGCTACGAGCAGTACTTC.

CDR3 nucleotides: TGTGCCAGCAGCTCTCGGGGGACCCAGTACTTC. Translating gives CASSSRGTQYF. The rearrangement uses TRBV7-9 and TRBJ2-5; tentatively, D is TRBD2 (5 bases). V was shortened by 4 bases and J by 7 bases, with 7 bases between the two germline ends. Germline V gene sequence: CDR1 SEHNR, CDR2 FQNEAQ (reference sequence). This CDR3 has 11 amino acids.

In its sample, this clonotype was seen many times. The CDR3 loop reads CASSLSGGSYEQYF. The CDR3 region has the DNA TGTGCCAGCAGTTTGTCAGGGGGCTCCTACGAGCAGTACTTC. The chain is built from TRBV7-2 and TRBJ2-7, with 7 bases that match TRBD1. Germline-derived CDR1 and CDR2 are SGHTA and FQGNSA. The CDR3 is made up of 14 amino acids. V was pared by 6 bases and J by 0 bases, with 5 bases of the junction left unmatched.

In its sample, this clonotype was seen many times. V gene TRBV28 combines with J gene TRBJ1-6, with 9 bases matching TRBD1. V shed 7 bases and J 12 bases; nucleotides not matched to a gene: 13. The CDR3 is 15 residues long. Per germline, CDR1 MDHEN and CDR2 SYDVKM. This CDR3 is CASTQMRDRDIPLHF. The CDR3 coding sequence is TGTGCCAGCACCCAAATGAGGGACAGGGATATACCCCTCCACTTT.

The sample holds many counts of this clonotype. V usage is TRBV6-4 and J usage is TRBJ1-1, with D maybe TRBD1 (5 bases). CDR1 and CDR2 (germline): MRHNA, SNTAGT. The CDR3 runs to 13 residues. Trimming pared 5 bases from V and 13 bases from J, leaving 20 bases between. The CDR3 bases are TGTGCCAGCAGTCGCGTCGCGGCCGGGGGTGGTTTCTTT. Protein: CASSRVAAGGGFF.

This chain connects TRBV20-1 to TRBJ2-7; 14 nucleotides agree with TRBD2. CDR1 and CDR2 (germline): DFQATT, SNEGSKA (reference sequence). The CDR3 has 17 residues. V shed 5 bases and J 5 bases; nucleotides not matched to a gene: 14. The CDR3 spells CSAPRPGLAGVVHEQYF. CDR3 nucleotide sequence: TGCAGTGCTCCCAGACCGGGACTAGCGGGAGTAGTCCACGAGCAGTACTTC.

As to this clonotype: Its ends do not fully match the called genes, so a read error is possible. This chain uses TRBV5-1 with TRBJ2-5; perhaps TRBD1 as D (9 bases). This CDR3 has 15 amino acids. CDR1 and CDR2 from the germline V gene are SGHRS and YFSETQ. The CDR3 region is CASSSGGTGWETQYF. The CDR3, as DNA: TGTGCCAGCAGCTCGGGGGGGACAGGGTGGGAGACCCAGTACTTC. Together with reference TRBV5-1 and TRBJ2-5, the CDR3 gives the full variable domain: KAGVTQTPRYLIKTRGQQVTLSCSPISGHRSVSWYQQTPGQGLQFLFEYFSETQRNKGNFPGRFSGRQFSNSRSEMNVSTLELGDSALYLCASSSGGTGWETQYFGPGTRLLVL.

In this sample, this clonotype turned up a few times. V gene TRBV19 combines with J gene TRBJ2-7; 10 bases agree with TRBD2. J was trimmed by 4 bases and V by 5 bases; bases with no gene match: 11. The CDR3 is made up of 16 amino acids. CDR1 is LNHDA and CDR2 is SQIVND in the germline V gene (reference sequence). This CDR3 is CASSPDKAGGGYEQYF. The CDR3 nucleotides read TGTGCCAGTAGTCCCGACAAAGCGGGAGGGGGGTACGAGCAGTACTTC. Drawing the rest from reference TRBV19 and TRBJ2-7, the complete variable domain is DGGITQSPKYLFRKEGQNVTLSCEQNLNHDAMYWYRQDPGQGLRLIYYSQIVNDFQKGDIAEGYSVSREKKESFPLTVTSAQKNPTAFYLCASSPDKAGGGYEQYFGPGTRLTVT.

The CDR3 loop is CASSDRVSYGYTF. Here the CDR3 DNA reads TGCGCCAGCAGCGACAGGGTATCCTATGGCTACACCTTC. J is TRBJ1-2 and V is TRBV5-1, with 7 bases identical to TRBD1. CDR1 and CDR2 (germline): SGHRS, YFSETQ. CDR3 size: 13 residues. Losses at the gene ends were 4 bases for V and 4 bases for J; bases not matched to a gene: 4.

This clonotype appeared a few times. V usage is TRBV25-1 and J usage is TRBJ1-3; no clear D gene. The germline CDR1 and CDR2 sequences are MGHDK and SYGVNS. Trimming removed 5 bases at V and 2 bases at J, with 10 bases between. The length of the CDR3 is 14 residues. Written as DNA, the CDR3 is TGTGCCAGCAGTTTCTCGGGCGCTGGAAACACCATATATTTT. Encoded protein: CASSFSGAGNTIYF. Full variable domain (missing parts from reference TRBV25-1 and TRBJ1-3): EADIYQTPRYLVIGTGKKITLECSQTMGHDKMYWYQQDPGMELHLIHYSYGVNSTEKGDLSSESTVSRIRTEHFPLTLESARPSHTSQYLCASSFSGAGNTIYFGEGSWLTVV.

The chain has TRBV7-2 and TRBJ2-2; 8 nucleotides match TRBD1. The J segment lost 4 bases and the V segment lost 0 bases, leaving 7 bases of the junction unmatched. CDR3 length: 17 residues. Germline V gene data show CDR1 as SGHTA and CDR2 as FQGNSA. The chain's CDR3 is CASSLARGRGLTGELFF. The CDR3 DNA reads TGTGCCAGCAGCTTAGCCCGAGGCAGGGGGCTCACCGGGGAGCTGTTTTTT.

There are many counts of this clonotype. J is TRBJ2-5 and V is TRBV28; weak D call: TRBD1 (5 bases). The V and J ends lost 2 bases and 5 bases respectively, with 12 bases between them. Germline V gives CDR1 MDHEN, CDR2 SYDVKM. This CDR3 spans 14 amino acids. The CDR3: CASSLQGQRETQYF. The CDR3 coding sequence is TGTGCCAGCAGTTTACAGGGTCAACGGGAGACCCAGTACTTC.

In this sample, this clonotype turned up a few times. The chain couples TRBV7-2 to TRBJ2-7; 7 bases fit TRBD2. Germline trimming cut 0 bases from V and 4 bases from J; bases unmatched to any gene: 15. CDR1 and CDR2 from the germline V gene are SGHTA and FQGNSA. The CDR3 contains 18 residues. The CDR3 protein is CASSLAPSGGGLGYEQYF. The CDR3 DNA reads TGTGCCAGCAGCTTAGCCCCCTCGGGGGGTGGGCTGGGTTACGAGCAGTACTTC.

A note on this clonotype: A read error is possible here, since a much larger clone lies one base away. The rearrangement joins TRBV2 to TRBJ1-2; D gene uncertain. The germline gives CDR1 SNHLY, CDR2 FYNNEI. Trimming left V 5 bases short and J 6 bases short, with 22 bases between. CDR3 size: 16 residues. The CDR3 loop reads CASSYLPGKPPHGYTF. For the CDR3, the DNA is TGTGCCAGCAGTTACCTACCAGGCAAACCCCCACATGGCTACACCTTC.

In this sample, this clonotype turned up a few times. V usage is TRBV5-1 and J usage is TRBJ2-4, with TRBD2 identical over 11 bases. With 5 bases clipped from V and 2 bases from J, the junction kept 6 bases outside the gene matches. Germline-derived CDR1 and CDR2 are SGHRS and YFSETQ. The CDR3 is 16 amino acids. The CDR3, as DNA: TGCGCCAGCAGTCCCCTAGCGGGAGGATCCAAAAACATTCAGTACTTC. Translated, it gives CASSPLAGGSKNIQYF.

This clonotype was found many times. CDR3 DNA: TGTGCCAGCAGTTTAGGTGGTCAAAATAATTCACCCCTCCACTTT. This gives the protein CASSLGGQNNSPLHF. The rearrangement uses TRBV12-3 or TRBV12-4 and TRBJ1-6, with no clear D. The CDR3 covers 15 residues. With 1 base removed from V and 5 bases from J, the gap between germline ends came to 9 bases.

The chain has TRBV20-1 and TRBJ1-2; no definite D call. Trimming took off 5 bases at V and 2 bases at J, with 15 bases between the two ends. Per the germline V gene, CDR1 is DFQATT and CDR2 is SNEGSKA (reference sequence). The CDR3 contains 14 residues. The CDR3 DNA is TGCAGTGCTGCATCCGGGTTCCTAAACTATGGCTACACCTTC. Its translation: CSAASGFLNYGYTF.

This clonotype was detected a few times. The V call is TRBV6-2 or TRBV6-3, the J call TRBJ2-7; D may be TRBD1 (6 bases). The CDR3 length is 14 residues. V was clipped by 5 bases and J by 3 bases, with 14 bases between them. Germline loops: CDR1 MNHEY, CDR2 SVGEGT. The CDR3 loop reads CASSPDRPDYEQYF. In nucleotides, the CDR3 is TGTGCCAGCAGTCCCGACAGGCCGGACTACGAGCAGTACTTC.

The CDR3 coding sequence is TGTGCCTGGAGTAGACAGGGGATACCTGAAGCTTTCTTT. Protein product: CAWSRQGIPEAFF. The chain links TRBV30 to TRBJ1-1; 8 bases are shared with TRBD1. V lost 2 bases to trimming and J lost 6 bases; unmatched junction nucleotides: 5. CDR3 length: 13 amino acids. Germline V gene lookup returns CDR1 GTSNPN and CDR2 SVGIG (reference sequence).

This clonotype came up many times. This rearrangement joins TRBV7-2 to TRBJ2-4; D perhaps matches TRBD2 (6 bases). The germline V and J ends were trimmed by 5 bases and 5 bases, with 31 bases remaining between them. The CDR3 covers 20 residues. The germline gives CDR1 SGHTA, CDR2 FQGNSA. The CDR3, as DNA: TGTGCCAGCAGCCCCAGGCTGTTCCGGCGGGGACGATCCCCACAAAACATTCAGTACTTC. Translation gives CASSPRLFRRGRSPQNIQYF.

At least ten counts were recorded for this clonotype. The chain has TRBV30 and TRBJ2-7, with 8 bases aligning to TRBD1. Germline V gives CDR1 GTSNPN, CDR2 SVGIG (reference sequence). The J segment lost 0 bases and the V segment lost 2 bases, leaving 6 bases of the junction unmatched. The CDR3 is 15 amino acids. CDR3: CAWSSEDRASYEQYF. The CDR3, as DNA: TGTGCCTGGAGTTCCGAGGACAGGGCCTCCTACGAGCAGTACTTC.

The chain recombines TRBV9 with TRBJ2-7; 10 bases match TRBD2. Germline V gene lookup returns CDR1 SGDLS and CDR2 YYNGEE. V trimming: 1 base; J trimming: 7 bases; junction bases outside the gene matches: 8. The CDR3 contains 15 residues. The CDR3 DNA is TGTGCCAGCAGCGTATTAGGGACTAGCGCTGAGGAGCAGTACTTC. Translating it yields CASSVLGTSAEEQYF.

A remark on this clonotype: The CDR3 ends on some other residue instead of the conserved phenylalanine or tryptophan, so this is likely a read error. The chain joins TRBV5-1 to TRBJ1-1, with unresolved D. The CDR3 has 15 amino acids. V was cut by 0 bases and J by 1 base, with 10 bases left in between. CDR1 is SGHRS, CDR2 YFSETQ, per germline. This CDR3 is CASSLETARNTEAFS. In DNA, the CDR3 is TGCGCCAGCAGCTTGGAGACGGCGAGGAACACTGAAGCTTTCTCT.

The chain is built from TRBV6-2 or TRBV6-3 and TRBJ1-1; no clear D. Germline V lookup: CDR1 MNHEY, CDR2 SVGEGT. V lost 1 base, J lost 3 bases, and 9 bases lay in between. The CDR3 has 14 residues. CDR3 amino acids: CASSYLKGYTEAFF. The CDR3 nucleotides are TGTGCCAGCAGTTACTTGAAGGGATACACTGAAGCTTTCTTT.

This clonotype was seen repeatedly, ten times or more. The chain links TRBV7-2 to TRBJ1-1; 9 positions agree with TRBD1. This CDR3 has 15 amino acids. V shed 1 base, J shed 3 bases, and the junction held 3 bases outside the gene matches. Germline CDR1 reads SGHTA; CDR2 reads FQGNSA. The CDR3 DNA follows: TGTGCCAGCAGCTTAGTGGGACAGGGTTACACTGAAGCTTTCTTT. Amino acid sequence: CASSLVGQGYTEAFF.